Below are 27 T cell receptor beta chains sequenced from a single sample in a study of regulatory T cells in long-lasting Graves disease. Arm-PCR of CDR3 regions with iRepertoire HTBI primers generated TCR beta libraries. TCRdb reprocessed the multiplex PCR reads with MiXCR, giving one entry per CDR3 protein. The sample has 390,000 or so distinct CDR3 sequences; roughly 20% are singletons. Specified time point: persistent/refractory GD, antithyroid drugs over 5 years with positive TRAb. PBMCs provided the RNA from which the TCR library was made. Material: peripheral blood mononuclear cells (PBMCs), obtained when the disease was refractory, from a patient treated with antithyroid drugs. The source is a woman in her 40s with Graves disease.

CDR3 in amino acids: CAISEFNVGTGGQPQHF. The CDR3 region has the DNA TGTGCCATCAGTGAGTTTAATGTCGGGACCGGGGGTCAGCCCCAGCATTTT. This chain links TRBV10-3 with TRBJ1-5, with D perhaps TRBD1 (5 bases). Germline lookup yields CDR1 ENHRY and CDR2 SYGVKD. This CDR3 spans 17 amino acids. Between the trimmed V and J ends, which lost 1 base and 6 bases, there was a span of 19 bases.

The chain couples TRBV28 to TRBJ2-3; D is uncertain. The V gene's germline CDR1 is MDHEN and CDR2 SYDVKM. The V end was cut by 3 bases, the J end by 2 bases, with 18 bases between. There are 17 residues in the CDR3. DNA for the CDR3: TGTGCCAGCAGTTTGACAACCGGCGGCTATCACACAGATACGCAGTATTTT. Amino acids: CASSLTTGGYHTDTQYF.

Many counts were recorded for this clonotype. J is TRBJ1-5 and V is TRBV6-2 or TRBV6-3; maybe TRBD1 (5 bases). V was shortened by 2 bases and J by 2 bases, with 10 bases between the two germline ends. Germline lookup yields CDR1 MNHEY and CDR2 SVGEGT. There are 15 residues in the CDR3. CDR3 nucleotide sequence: TGTGCCAGCAGTTACATTGGGGCTGGCAATCAGCCCCAGCATTTT. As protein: CASSYIGAGNQPQHF.

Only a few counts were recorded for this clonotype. CDR3 bases: TGTGCCAGCAGTCTGACAGGGAAGCCCCAGCATTTT. Amino acids: CASSLTGKPQHF. The V call is TRBV13, the J call TRBJ1-5; TRBD1 matches 7 bases. J was trimmed by 8 bases and V by 6 bases; bases with no gene match: 4. The CDR3 contains 12 residues. Germline V lookup: CDR1 PRHDT, CDR2 FYEKMQ (reference sequence).

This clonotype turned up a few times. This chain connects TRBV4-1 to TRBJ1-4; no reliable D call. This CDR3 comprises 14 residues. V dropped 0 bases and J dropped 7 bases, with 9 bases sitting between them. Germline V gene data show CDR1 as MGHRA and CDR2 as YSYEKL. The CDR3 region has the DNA TGCGCCAGCAGCCAAGAGGGTTGGGGTGAAAAACTGTTTTTT. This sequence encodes CASSQEGWGEKLFF.

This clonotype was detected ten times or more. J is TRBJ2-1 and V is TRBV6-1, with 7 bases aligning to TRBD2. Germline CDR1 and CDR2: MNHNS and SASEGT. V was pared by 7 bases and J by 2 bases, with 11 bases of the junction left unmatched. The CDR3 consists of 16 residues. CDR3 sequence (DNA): TGTGCCAGCAACCCGTTGAAGCGGGATGCCTACAATGAGCAGTTCTTC. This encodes CASNPLKRDAYNEQFF.

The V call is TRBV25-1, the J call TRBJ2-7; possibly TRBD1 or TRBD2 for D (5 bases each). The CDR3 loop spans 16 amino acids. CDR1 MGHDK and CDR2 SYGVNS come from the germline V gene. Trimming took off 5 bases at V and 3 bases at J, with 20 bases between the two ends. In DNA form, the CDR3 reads TGTGCCAGCAGTCCTTACCCGGGACCCCTGGACTACGAGCAGTACTTC. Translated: CASSPYPGPLDYEQYF.

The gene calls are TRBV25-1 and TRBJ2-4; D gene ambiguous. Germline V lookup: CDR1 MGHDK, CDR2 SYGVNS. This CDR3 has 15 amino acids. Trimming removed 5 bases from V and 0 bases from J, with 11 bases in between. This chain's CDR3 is CASSSNRLAKNIQYF. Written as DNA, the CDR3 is TGTGCCAGCAGTAGTAATCGTCTAGCCAAAAACATTCAGTACTTC.

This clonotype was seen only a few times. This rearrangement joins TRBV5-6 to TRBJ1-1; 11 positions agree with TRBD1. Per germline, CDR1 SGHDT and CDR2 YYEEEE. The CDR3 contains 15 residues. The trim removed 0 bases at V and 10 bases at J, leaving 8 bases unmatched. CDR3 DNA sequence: TGTGCCAGCAGCTTGGCCGGGACAGGGGGGATTGGAGCTTTCTTT. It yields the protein CASSLAGTGGIGAFF.

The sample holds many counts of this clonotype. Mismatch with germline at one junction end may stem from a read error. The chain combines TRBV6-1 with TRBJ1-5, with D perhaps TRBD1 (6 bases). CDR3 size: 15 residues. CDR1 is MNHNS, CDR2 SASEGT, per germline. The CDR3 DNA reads TGTGCCAGTAGTGGCCCAGGGGAGGCCAATCAGCCCCAGCATTTT. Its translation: CASSGPGEANQPQHF.

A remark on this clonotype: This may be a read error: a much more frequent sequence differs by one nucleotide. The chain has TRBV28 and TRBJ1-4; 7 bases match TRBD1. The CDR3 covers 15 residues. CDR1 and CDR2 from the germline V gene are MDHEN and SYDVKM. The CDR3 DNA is TGTGCCGGCAGTTCGGGGGACAGCGAGAATGAAAAACTGTTTTTT. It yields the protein CAGSSGDSENEKLFF.

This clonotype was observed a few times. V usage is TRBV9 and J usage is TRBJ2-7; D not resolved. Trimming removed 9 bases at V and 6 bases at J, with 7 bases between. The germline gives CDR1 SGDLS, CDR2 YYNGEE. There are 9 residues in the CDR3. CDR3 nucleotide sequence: TGTGCCACCCCTACCGAGCAGTACTTC. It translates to CATPTEQYF.

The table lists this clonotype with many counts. The CDR3 DNA reads TGTGCCAGTTGGGTATCCGGGGCCAACGTCCTGACTTTC. Protein product: CASWVSGANVLTF. V gene TRBV12-3 or TRBV12-4 combines with J gene TRBJ2-6; no clear D. CDR3 length: 13 residues. V lost 9 bases to trimming and J lost 4 bases, with 10 bases between them.

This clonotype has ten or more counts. In DNA, the CDR3 is TGTGCCAGCAGTTTAGCGACAGGGACCTACGAGCAGTACTTC. It is translated as CASSLATGTYEQYF. V gene TRBV12-3 or TRBV12-4 combines with J gene TRBJ2-7, with TRBD1 identical over 7 bases. This CDR3 has 14 amino acids. J was trimmed by 2 bases and V by 0 bases; bases with no gene match: 1.

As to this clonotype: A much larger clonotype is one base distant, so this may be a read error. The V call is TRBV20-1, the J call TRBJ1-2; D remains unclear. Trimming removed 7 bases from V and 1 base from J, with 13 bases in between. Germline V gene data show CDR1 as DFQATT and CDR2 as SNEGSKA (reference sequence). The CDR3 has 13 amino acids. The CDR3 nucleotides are TGCAGTGTTTGGACGCCAAATAACTATGGCTACACCTTC. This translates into CSVWTPNNYGYTF.

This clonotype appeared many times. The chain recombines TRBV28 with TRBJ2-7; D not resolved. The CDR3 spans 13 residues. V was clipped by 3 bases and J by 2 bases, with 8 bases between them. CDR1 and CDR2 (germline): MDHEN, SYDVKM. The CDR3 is CASSFLGTYEQYF. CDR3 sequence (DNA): TGTGCCAGCAGTTTCCTGGGGACCTACGAGCAGTACTTC. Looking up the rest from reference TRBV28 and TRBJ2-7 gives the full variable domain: DVKVTQSSRYLVKRTGEKVFLECVQDMDHENMFWYRQDPGLGLRLIYFSYDVKMKEKGDIPEGYSVSREKKERFSLILESASTNQTSMYLCASSFLGTYEQYFGPGTRLTVT.

The CDR3 coding sequence is TGTGCCAGCAGTTATTCCGACAGGGGGACTGAAGCTTTCTTT. Translated, it gives CASSYSDRGTEAFF. V and J are TRBV6-4 and TRBJ1-1; the match to TRBD1 covers 9 bases. The junction had 6 bases not matched to a gene; V was cut back by 5 bases and J by 5 bases. The CDR3 runs 14 residues. The V gene's germline CDR1 is MRHNA and CDR2 SNTAGT.

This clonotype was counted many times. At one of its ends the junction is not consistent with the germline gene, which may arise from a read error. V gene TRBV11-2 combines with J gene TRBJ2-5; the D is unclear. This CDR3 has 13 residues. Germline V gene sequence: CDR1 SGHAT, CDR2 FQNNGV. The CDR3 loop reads CVSSKNSQETQYF. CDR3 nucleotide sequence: TGTGTCAGCAGCAAAAATTCTCAAGAGACCCAGTACTTC.

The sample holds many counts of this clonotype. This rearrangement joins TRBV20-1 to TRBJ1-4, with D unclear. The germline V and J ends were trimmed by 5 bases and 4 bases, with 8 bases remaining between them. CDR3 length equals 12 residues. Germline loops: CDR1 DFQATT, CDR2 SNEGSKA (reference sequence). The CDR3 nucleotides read TGCAGTGCTTCGCGGAATAATGAAAAACTGTTTTTT. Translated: CSASRNNEKLFF.

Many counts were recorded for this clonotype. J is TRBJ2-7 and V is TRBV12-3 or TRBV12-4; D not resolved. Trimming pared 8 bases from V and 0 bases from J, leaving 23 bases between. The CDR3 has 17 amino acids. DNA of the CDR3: TGTGCCAGCCAACCAAACATCCCTACCCCCAGCTCCTACGAGCAGTACTTC. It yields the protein CASQPNIPTPSSYEQYF.

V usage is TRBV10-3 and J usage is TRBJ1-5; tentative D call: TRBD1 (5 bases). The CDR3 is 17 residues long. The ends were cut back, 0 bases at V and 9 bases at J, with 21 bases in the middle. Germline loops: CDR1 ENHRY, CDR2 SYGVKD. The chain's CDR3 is CAISESGGTPTPWPQHF. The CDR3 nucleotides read TGTGCCATCAGTGAGTCGGGGGGGACGCCGACTCCTTGGCCCCAGCATTTT.

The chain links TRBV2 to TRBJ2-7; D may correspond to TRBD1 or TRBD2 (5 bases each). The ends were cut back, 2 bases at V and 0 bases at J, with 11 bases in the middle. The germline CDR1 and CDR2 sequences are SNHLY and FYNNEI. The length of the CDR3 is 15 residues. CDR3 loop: CASSELAGTSYEQYF. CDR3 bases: TGTGCCAGCAGTGAATTAGCCGGGACCTCCTACGAGCAGTACTTC.

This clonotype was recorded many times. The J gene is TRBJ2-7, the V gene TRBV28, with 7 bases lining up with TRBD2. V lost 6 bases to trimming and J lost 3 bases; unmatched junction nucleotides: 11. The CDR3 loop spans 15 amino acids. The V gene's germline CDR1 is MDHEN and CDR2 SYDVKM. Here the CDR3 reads CASSNTGGLIYEQYF. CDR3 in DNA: TGTGCCAGCAGCAACACGGGGGGACTCATCTACGAGCAGTACTTC.

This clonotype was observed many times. This chain's CDR3 is CASSYGGSTEAFF. The CDR3 DNA is TGTGCCAGCAGTTACGGGGGGAGCACTGAAGCTTTCTTT. The chain links TRBV28 to TRBJ1-1; D is perhaps TRBD1 (5 bases). The CDR3 spans 13 residues. Trimming cost V 4 bases and J 4 bases, with 10 bases left between them. Per the germline V gene, CDR1 is MDHEN and CDR2 is SYDVKM. Variable domain in full (rest from reference TRBV28 and TRBJ1-1): DVKVTQSSRYLVKRTGEKVFLECVQDMDHENMFWYRQDPGLGLRLIYFSYDVKMKEKGDIPEGYSVSREKKERFSLILESASTNQTSMYLCASSYGGSTEAFFGQGTRLTVV.

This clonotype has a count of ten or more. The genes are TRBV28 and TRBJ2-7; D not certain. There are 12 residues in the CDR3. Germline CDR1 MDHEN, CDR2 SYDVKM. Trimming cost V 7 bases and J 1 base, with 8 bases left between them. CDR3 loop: CASTEKSYEQYF. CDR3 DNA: TGTGCCAGCACGGAGAAGTCCTACGAGCAGTACTTC.

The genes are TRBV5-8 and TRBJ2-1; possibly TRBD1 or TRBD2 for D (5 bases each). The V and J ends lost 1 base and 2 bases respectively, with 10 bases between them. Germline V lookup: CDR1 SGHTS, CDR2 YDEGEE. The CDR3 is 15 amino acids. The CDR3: CASSLRGSPYNEQFF. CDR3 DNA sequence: TGTGCCAGCAGCTTGCGGGGCAGCCCCTACAATGAGCAGTTCTTC.

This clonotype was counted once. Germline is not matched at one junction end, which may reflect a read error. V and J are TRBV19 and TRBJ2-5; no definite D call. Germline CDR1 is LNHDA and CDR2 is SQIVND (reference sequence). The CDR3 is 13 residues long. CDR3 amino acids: CVSSNSAAETQYF. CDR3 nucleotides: TGTGTCAGTAGTAATTCCGCGGCAGAGACCCAGTACTTC.